This T cell receptor (beta chain) stems from a study of a mutant IDH1 vaccine in newly diagnosed glioma. Study summary: Vaccination began 4-6 weeks post radiotherapy alone, or with temozolomide cycles. Before enrollment, patients got radiotherapy alone, temozolomide alone, or mostly the combination. Study-level points and caveats: The occurrence of vaccine-induced immune responses was seen in more than 85% of patients.

Indicated time point: week 5, during vaccination. Doses consisted of 300 ug of mutant IDH1 20-mer peptide each, paired with topical imiquimod. On this clone itself: Its antigen is still unknown.

The CDR3 is made up of 15 amino acids. Germline V gene sequence: CDR1 SGDLS, CDR2 YYNGEE. With 3 bases clipped from V and 0 bases from J, the junction kept 3 bases outside the gene matches. The table came from immunoSEQ multiplex PCR; TCRdb's copy has only in-frame clones and leaves some out. The sample yields tens of thousands of clones, more than 85% seen once. The sample consisted of PBMCs, taken from a glioma patient whose treatment included an IDH1 peptide vaccine. V is TRBV9 and J is TRBJ2-3; 8 nucleotides agree with TRBD1. The sequence was collected from a man over 45 with glioma. The CDR3 DNA is TGTGCCAGCAGCGACAGGGGGTTTAGCACAGATACGCAGTATTTT. Protein sequence: CASSDRGFSTDTQYF.